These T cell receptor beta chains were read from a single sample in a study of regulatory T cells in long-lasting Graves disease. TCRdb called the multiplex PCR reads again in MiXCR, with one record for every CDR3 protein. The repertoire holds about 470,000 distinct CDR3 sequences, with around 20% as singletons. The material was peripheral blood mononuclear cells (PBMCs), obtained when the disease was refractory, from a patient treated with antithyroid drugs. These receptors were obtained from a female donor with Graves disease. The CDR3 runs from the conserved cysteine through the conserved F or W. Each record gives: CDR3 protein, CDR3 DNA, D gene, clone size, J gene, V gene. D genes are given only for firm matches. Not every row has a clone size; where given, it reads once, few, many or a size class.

CDR3aa: CASSTRTSGTYANTGELFF
CDR3nt: TGTGCCAGCAGTACTCGGACTAGCGGGACCTACGCGAACACCGGGGAGCTGTTTTTT
d_gene: TRBD2
abundance: -
j_gene: TRBJ2-2
v_gene: TRBV6-2/TRBV6-3

CDR3aa: CSVADRVNTEAFF
CDR3nt: TGCAGCGTCGCGGACAGGGTTAACACTGAAGCTTTCTTT
d_gene: TRBD1
abundance: few
j_gene: TRBJ1-1
v_gene: TRBV29-1

CDR3aa: CASSGQGAGNTIYF
CDR3nt: TGTGCCAGCAGTGGACAGGGGGCTGGAAACACCATATATTTT
d_gene: TRBD1
abundance: -
j_gene: TRBJ1-3
v_gene: TRBV6-2/TRBV6-3

CDR3aa: CASSLMGGLWQFF
CDR3nt: TGTGCCAGCAGTTTAATGGGTGGTTTATGGCAGTTCTTC
d_gene: -
abundance: -
j_gene: TRBJ2-1
v_gene: TRBV27

CDR3aa: CATSLVLGSQETQYF
CDR3nt: TGTGCCACCAGCCTAGTTCTAGGGTCCCAAGAGACCCAGTACTTC
d_gene: -
abundance: -
j_gene: TRBJ2-5
v_gene: TRBV15

CDR3aa: CASSGGTGASYEQYF
CDR3nt: TGTGCCAGCAGTGGAGGGACAGGGGCGTCATACGAGCAGTACTTC
d_gene: TRBD1
abundance: many
j_gene: TRBJ2-7
v_gene: TRBV28

CDR3aa: CASSYSDSRAFF
CDR3nt: TGTGCCAGCAGTTACTCGGATTCTCGCGCTTTCTTT
d_gene: -
abundance: many
j_gene: TRBJ1-1
v_gene: TRBV6-6

CDR3aa: CASSPGPPGWEQYF
CDR3nt: TGTGCCAGCAGCCCGGGACCCCCGGGATGGGAGCAGTACTTC
d_gene: -
abundance: many
j_gene: TRBJ2-7
v_gene: TRBV13

CDR3aa: CASSDRTHSTDTQYF
CDR3nt: TGTGCCAGCAGTGACAGGACACACAGCACAGATACGCAGTATTTT
d_gene: -
abundance: many
j_gene: TRBJ2-3
v_gene: TRBV2

CDR3aa: CASSYSKTSATDTQYF
CDR3nt: TGTGCCAGCAGTTACTCAAAGACTAGCGCCACAGATACGCAGTATTTT
d_gene: TRBD2
abundance: -
j_gene: TRBJ2-3
v_gene: TRBV6-5

CDR3aa: CSARDLAGASGITGELFF
CDR3nt: TGCAGTGCTAGAGACCTTGCGGGGGCTAGCGGGATTACCGGGGAGCTGTTTTTT
d_gene: TRBD2
abundance: -
j_gene: TRBJ2-2
v_gene: TRBV20-1

CDR3aa: CSARDFGDGTVYEQYF
CDR3nt: TGCAGTGCTAGAGATTTTGGAGACGGTACGGTCTACGAGCAGTACTTC
d_gene: -
abundance: few
j_gene: TRBJ2-7
v_gene: TRBV20-1

CDR3aa: CASSPRSHQGIGNQPQHF
CDR3nt: TGTGCCAGCAGTCCTAGGTCCCATCAGGGGATCGGGAATCAGCCCCAGCATTTT
d_gene: -
abundance: many
j_gene: TRBJ1-5
v_gene: TRBV6-1

CDR3aa: CASSEVMEPGNTIYF
CDR3nt: TGTGCCAGCAGTGAAGTAATGGAACCTGGAAACACCATATATTTT
d_gene: -
abundance: many
j_gene: TRBJ1-3
v_gene: TRBV2

CDR3aa: CASSASGPYGYTF
CDR3nt: TGTGCCAGCAGTGCATCGGGCCCCTATGGCTACACCTTC
d_gene: -
abundance: few
j_gene: TRBJ1-2
v_gene: TRBV25-1